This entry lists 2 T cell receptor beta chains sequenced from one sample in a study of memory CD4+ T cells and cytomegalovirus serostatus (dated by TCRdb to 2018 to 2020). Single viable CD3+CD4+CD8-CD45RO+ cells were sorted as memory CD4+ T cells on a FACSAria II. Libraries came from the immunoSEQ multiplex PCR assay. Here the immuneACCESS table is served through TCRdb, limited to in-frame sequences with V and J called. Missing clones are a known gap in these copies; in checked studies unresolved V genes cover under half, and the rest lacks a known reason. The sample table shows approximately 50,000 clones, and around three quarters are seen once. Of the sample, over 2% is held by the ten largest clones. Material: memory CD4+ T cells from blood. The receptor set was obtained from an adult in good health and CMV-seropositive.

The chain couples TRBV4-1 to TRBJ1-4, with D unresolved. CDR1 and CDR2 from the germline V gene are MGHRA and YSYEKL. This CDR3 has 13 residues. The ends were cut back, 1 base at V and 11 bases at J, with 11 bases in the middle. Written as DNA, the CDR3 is TGCGCCAGCAGCCAAGGCCAGGAGGGCAAACTGTTTTTT. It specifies CASSQGQEGKLFF.

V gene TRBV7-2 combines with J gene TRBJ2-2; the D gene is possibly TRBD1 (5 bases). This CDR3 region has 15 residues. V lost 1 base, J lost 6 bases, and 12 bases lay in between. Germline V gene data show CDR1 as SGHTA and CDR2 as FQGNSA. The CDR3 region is CASSLGSGIPGELFF. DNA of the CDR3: TGTGCCAGCAGCTTAGGTTCAGGGATCCCCGGGGAGCTGTTTTTT. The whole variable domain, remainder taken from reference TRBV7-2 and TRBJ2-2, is GAGVSQSPSNKVTEKGKDVELRCDPISGHTALYWYRQSLGQGLEFLIYFQGNSAPDKSGLPSDRFSAERTGGSVSTLTIQRTQQEDSAVYLCASSLGSGIPGELFFGEGSRLTVL.